A selection of T cell receptor beta chains follows, all from one sample in a study of cytomegalovirus exposure and HLA in healthy donors. Repertoires were generated with immunoSEQ multiplex PCR, while TCRdb's copy carries only in-frame clones and drops some. Recorded for this sample: some 130,000 clones. Specimen: PBMCs. These receptors all stem from a man aged 18 to 29 in good health and CMV-seronegative. Each CDR3 is given with its conserved first and last residue. A D gene is named only where the DNA matches it firmly.

j_gene,d_gene,v_gene,CDR3aa,CDR3nt
TRBJ2-2,-,TRBV2,CASSVHGGGGTGELFF,TGTGCCAGCAGTGTACATGGAGGGGGGGGCACCGGGGAGCTGTTTTTT
TRBJ1-3,-,TRBV11-2,CASSRIQGSGNTIYF,TGTGCCAGCAGCCGCATACAGGGCTCTGGAAACACCATATATTTT
TRBJ2-7,-,TRBV10-1,CARSLRAAYEQYF,TGCGCCAGGAGCCTCAGGGCGGCCTACGAGCAGTACTTC
TRBJ2-5,-,TRBV5-1,CASSPGDRTQYF,TGCGCCAGCAGCCCGGGGGACCGGACCCAGTACTTC
TRBJ1-2,TRBD1,TRBV11-3,CASSFRTGDDNYGYTF,TGTGCCAGCAGCTTCCGGACAGGGGACGATAACTATGGCTACACCTTC
TRBJ1-4,-,TRBV11-2,CASSLGQTGMWSELFF,TGTGCCAGCAGCTTGGGTCAGACAGGAATGTGGTCTGAACTGTTTTTT
TRBJ2-2,TRBD1,TRBV5-4,CASSLRDRGAGELFF,TGTGCCAGCAGCTTACGGGACAGGGGGGCCGGGGAGCTGTTTTTT
TRBJ2-7,TRBD1,TRBV23-1,CASSQPKTGDYEQYF,TGCGCCAGCAGTCAACCTAAGACAGGGGACTACGAGCAGTACTTC
TRBJ2-7,TRBD1,TRBV7-9,CASSVGGSSHEQYF,TGTGCCAGCAGCGTAGGGGGCTCAAGCCACGAGCAGTACTTC
TRBJ2-2,TRBD2,TRBV6-1,CASSPLAGDTGELFF,TGTGCCAGCAGCCCCCTAGCGGGGGACACCGGGGAGCTGTTTTTT
TRBJ2-6,-,TRBV18,CASSPPLAGANVLTF,TGTGCCAGCTCACCACCGCTAGCCGGGGCCAACGTCCTGACTTTC
TRBJ2-2,-,TRBV7-2,CASSPEVRRAGELFF,-
TRBJ2-7,-,TRBV30,CAWKLSSEQYF,TGTGCCTGGAAACTTTCAAGCGAGCAGTACTTC
TRBJ1-5,-,TRBV19,CASSIQGSSNQPQHF,TGTGCCAGTAGTATACAGGGGAGTAGCAATCAGCCCCAGCATTTT
TRBJ1-5,-,TRBV18,CASSPDRGNQPQHF,TGTGCCAGCTCACCGGACAGAGGCAATCAGCCCCAGCATTTT
TRBJ2-1,-,TRBV2,CASSEGQVVNEQFF,TGTGCCAGCAGTGAAGGGCAGGTGGTCAATGAGCAGTTCTTC
TRBJ1-3,-,TRBV25-1,CASSDKQAGNTIYF,TGTGCCAGCAGTGACAAGCAGGCTGGAAACACCATATATTTT
TRBJ2-1,-,TRBV27,CASSALRVYNEQFF,TGTGCCAGCAGCGCATTAAGAGTCTATAATGAGCAGTTCTTC
TRBJ2-3,-,TRBV7-2,CASSFAVFTDTQYF,TGTGCCAGCAGCTTCGCAGTGTTCACAGATACGCAGTATTTT
TRBJ2-6,-,TRBV5-1,CASSLNAMVPTEGANVLTF,TGCGCCAGCAGCTTAAATGCGATGGTCCCAACTGAGGGGGCCAACGTCCTGACTTTC
TRBJ2-2,-,TRBV5-1,CASSFKLNTGELFF,TGCGCCAGCAGCTTTAAACTGAACACCGGGGAGCTGTTTTTT
TRBJ1-1,-,TRBV29-1,CSVETGDLTEAFF,TGCAGCGTTGAAACCGGGGACTTGACTGAAGCTTTCTTT
TRBJ2-3,-,TRBV7-9,CASSQRLADTQYF,TGTGCCAGCAGCCAAAGACTAGCAGATACGCAGTATTTT
TRBJ1-5,-,TRBV30,CAWSFRGNQPQHF,TGTGCCTGGAGTTTCAGGGGAAATCAGCCCCAGCATTTT
TRBJ1-5,-,TRBV19,CASADRPNQPQHF,TGTGCTAGTGCTGACAGGCCTAATCAGCCCCAGCATTTT
TRBJ1-2,-,TRBV7-3,CASSLSGDGYTF,TGTGCCAGCAGCTTATCAGGGGATGGCTACACCTTC
TRBJ1-2,-,TRBV7-2,CASSLVERPNYGYTF,TGTGCCAGCAGCTTAGTCGAGCGGCCGAACTATGGCTACACCTTC
TRBJ1-6,TRBD1,TRBV19,CASSQRQGAASPLHF,TGTGCCAGTAGTCAAAGACAGGGGGCGGCTTCACCCCTCCACTTT
TRBJ1-5,TRBD1,TRBV7-2,CASSDPGTDDNQPQHF,TGTGCCAGCAGCGACCCGGGGACAGATGATAATCAGCCCCAGCATTTT
TRBJ1-4,-,TRBV18,CASSPFSQDNEKLFF,TGTGCCAGCTCACCTTTCTCTCAGGATAATGAAAAACTGTTTTTT
TRBJ1-2,-,TRBV5-5,CASSLDRNYGYTF,TGTGCCAGCAGCTTAGACAGGAACTATGGCTACACCTTC
TRBJ2-5,-,TRBV5-1,CASSLEGIREQYF,TGCGCCAGCAGCTTGGAAGGGATCCGGGAGCAGTACTTC